This T cell receptor (beta chain) was profiled in a study of Tregs in tolerant kidney transplant recipients. Comment on this clone: Its antigen is not identified. The sequenced fragment ends 3 residues before the CDR3 boundary, so the rest is inferred from the germline J gene.

Data came from immunoSEQ multiplex PCR; TCRdb stores just in-frame clones and leaves some out. The sample table includes around 48,000 clones. Regarding the study as a whole: Nucleotide sequences could not be compared across some patients' samples due to primer changes. This study did not directly address biological reproducibility.

With 6 bases clipped from V and 2 bases from J, the junction kept 4 bases outside the gene matches. The CDR3 runs to 14 residues. The germline V gene has CDR1 KGHSH and CDR2 LQKENI. Thawed PBMCs were FACS-sorted into unstimulated CD4+CD25+CD127- regulatory T cells, CD4+CD25- non-regulatory cells, CD4 and CD8 cells. This sample comprised CD4+ T cells from blood, obtained before the transplant. This TCR was recovered from a human donor who received a combined kidney and bone marrow transplant. V and J are TRBV18 and TRBJ2-5; 9 bases match TRBD1. The sequenced CDR3 bases are TGTGCCAGCTCCCCGGGGACAGGGCAAGAGACC. Its translation: CASSPGTGQET. The CDR3 as a whole reads CASSPGTGQETQYF.